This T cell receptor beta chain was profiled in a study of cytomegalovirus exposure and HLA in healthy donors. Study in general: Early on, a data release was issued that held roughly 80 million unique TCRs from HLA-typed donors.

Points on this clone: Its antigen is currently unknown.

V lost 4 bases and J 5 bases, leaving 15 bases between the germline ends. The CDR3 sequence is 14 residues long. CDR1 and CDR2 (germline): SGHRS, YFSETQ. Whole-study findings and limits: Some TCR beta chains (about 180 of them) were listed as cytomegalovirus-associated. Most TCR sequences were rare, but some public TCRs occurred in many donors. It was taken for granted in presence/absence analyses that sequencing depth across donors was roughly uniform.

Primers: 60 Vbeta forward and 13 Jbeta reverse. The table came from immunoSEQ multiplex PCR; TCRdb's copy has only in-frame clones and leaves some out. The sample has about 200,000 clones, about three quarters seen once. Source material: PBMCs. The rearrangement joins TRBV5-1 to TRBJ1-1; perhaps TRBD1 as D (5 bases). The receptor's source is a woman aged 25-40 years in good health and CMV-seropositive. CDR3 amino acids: CASSIQGFGTEAFF. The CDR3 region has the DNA TGCGCCAGCAGCATTCAGGGTTTTGGGACTGAAGCTTTCTTT.